One sample yielded the 5 T cell receptor beta chains listed below, sequenced in a study of blood T cell repertoires in COVID-19. Assay used: immunoSEQ multiplex PCR; TCRdb lists only in-frame clones, some missing. The sample yields about 370,000 clones, 90% seen once. Material: peripheral blood. The receptors here all came from a man aged 18-30 years with active or convalescent COVID-19.

In its sample, this clone was seen once. The chain couples TRBV7-3 to TRBJ2-3, with D maybe TRBD2 (6 bases). CDR1 and CDR2 from the germline V gene are SGHTA and FQGTGA. V gave up 5 bases and J gave up 5 bases, with 8 bases separating them. CDR3 size: 12 residues. The CDR3 here is CASSHGGDTQYF. DNA for the CDR3: TGTGCCAGCAGCCACGGGGGAGATACGCAGTATTTT.

The chain is built from TRBV27 and TRBJ1-2; TRBD1 aligns across 8 bases. Germline assignment: CDR1 MNHEY and CDR2 SMNVEV (reference sequence). The CDR3 length is 14 residues. V shed 2 bases and J 7 bases; nucleotides not matched to a gene: 6. The CDR3 region has the DNA TGTGCCAGCAGTTTAAGCAGGGGGCAGGGTGGCTACACCTTC. Residues: CASSLSRGQGGYTF.

V and J are TRBV5-4 and TRBJ2-2; 11 bases agree with TRBD2. The CDR3 length is 16 residues. The J segment lost 1 base and the V segment lost 4 bases, leaving 3 bases of the junction unmatched. Germline CDR1 reads SGHNT; CDR2 reads YYREEE (reference sequence). CDR3 loop: CASSVGTSGNTGELFF. CDR3 nucleotide sequence: TGTGCCAGCAGCGTTGGGACTAGCGGGAACACCGGGGAGCTGTTTTTT. Supplemented by reference TRBV5-4 and TRBJ2-2, the full variable domain reads ETGVTQSPTHLIKTRGQQVTLRCSSQSGHNTVSWYQQALGQGPQFIFQYYREEENGRGNFPPRFSGLQFPNYSSELNVNALELDDSALYLCASSVGTSGNTGELFFGEGSRLTVL.

V and J are TRBV6-6 and TRBJ2-1; TRBD1 matches 11 bases. This CDR3 has 15 residues. The germline CDR1 and CDR2 sequences are MNHNY and SVGAGI (reference sequence). V lost 7 bases, J lost 2 bases, and 4 bases stayed unmatched. CDR3 bases: TGTGCCAGCACCCGGACAGGGGGCCCCTACAATGAGCAGTTCTTC. Translated: CASTRTGGPYNEQFF.

This chain connects TRBV4-3 to TRBJ1-1; D unresolved. In germline, CDR1 is LGHNA, CDR2 YSLEER. The CDR3 length is 13 residues. V lost 1 base and J 3 bases, leaving 6 bases between the germline ends. Here the CDR3 reads CASSQVIDTEAFF. The CDR3 DNA reads TGCGCCAGCAGCCAAGTTATAGACACTGAAGCTTTCTTT.